The 18 T cell receptor beta chains in this list originate from one sample, sequenced in a study of tissue T cells after allogeneic stem cell transplantation (dated by TCRdb to the early 2020s). Read against the paper, the sample's time point label means: recipient (host-origin) PBMCs collected before allo-HCT. Libraries came from the immunoSEQ multiplex PCR assay. TCRdb mirrors the immuneACCESS table, restricted to in-frame sequences. Some clones are absent from its copies; in checked studies, under half trace to an unresolved V gene, and the reason for the others is unknown. This sample has 25,000 to 35,000 clones in its table, and approximately 83% of those were observed once. The ten largest account for under 4.5% of the sample. This material consisted of blood, taken before transplantation. These receptors all come from a woman aged 18-49 years who later had graft-versus-host disease after an allogeneic stem cell transplant.

The J gene is TRBJ1-6, the V gene TRBV4-3, with TRBD1 as a possible D gene (6 bases). The V gene's germline CDR1 is LGHNA and CDR2 YSLEER. The CDR3 loop spans 15 amino acids. V lost 4 bases, J lost 4 bases, and 11 bases lay in between. The CDR3 DNA reads as TGCGCCAGCAGCCCCACAGGGCAGTATAATTCACCCCTCCACTTT. This gives the protein CASSPTGQYNSPLHF.

Concerning this clone: Compared with germline, one end of the junction differs, possibly owing to a read error. The CDR3 is CASSEAPGLVEQFF. In DNA, the CDR3 is TGTGCCAGCAGCGAAGCCCCGGGACTAGTTGAGCAGTTCTTC. The chain links TRBV6-1 to TRBJ2-1; 8 nucleotides line up with TRBD2. The CDR3 consists of 14 residues. The germline gives CDR1 MNHNS, CDR2 SASEGT.

The genes are TRBV2 and TRBJ1-1; D unclear. The germline V gene encodes CDR1 SNHLY and CDR2 FYNNEI. Trimming left V 6 bases short and J 7 bases short, with 18 bases between. There are 14 residues in the CDR3. In DNA, the CDR3 is TGTGCCAGCAGCCCCCGAGGAAAGGACCGTGAAGCTTTCTTT. Translation: CASSPRGKDREAFF. Based on the CDR3 plus reference TRBV2 and TRBJ1-1, the full variable domain is EPEVTQTPSHQVTQMGQEVILRCVPISNHLYFYWYRQILGQKVEFLVSFYNNEISEKSEIFDDQFSVERPDGSNFTLKIRSTKLEDSAMYFCASSPRGKDREAFFGQGTRLTVV.

The chain carries TRBV27 and TRBJ1-6; a weak D match, TRBD1 (6 bases). This CDR3 region has 14 residues. Trimming cost V 5 bases and J 10 bases, with 15 bases left between them. Looked up from germline, CDR1 is MNHEY and CDR2 is SMNVEV (reference sequence). This CDR3 is CASSLDSSISPLHF. The CDR3 DNA sequence: TGTGCCAGCAGTCTGGACAGCTCGATCTCACCCCTCCACTTT.

The chain is built from TRBV30 and TRBJ2-3; D may be TRBD1 (8 bases). V was pared by 1 base and J by 6 bases, with 17 bases between. The CDR3 has 15 residues. Germline CDR1 GTSNPN, CDR2 SVGIG (reference sequence). This CDR3 reads CAWSAQGARGDTQYF. Here the CDR3 DNA reads TGTGCCTGGAGTGCCCAGGGGGCGCGGGGGGATACGCAGTATTTT.

This chain connects TRBV11-3 to TRBJ2-7; D could derive from TRBD1 or TRBD2 (5 bases each). The ends were cut back, 1 base at V and 0 bases at J, with 10 bases in the middle. This CDR3 contains 15 residues. The germline V gene has CDR1 SGHNT and CDR2 YENEEA. CDR3 residues: CASSLGGTSSYEQYF. The DNA of the CDR3 is TGTGCCAGCAGCTTAGGGGGGACCTCCTCCTACGAGCAGTACTTC.

The chain links TRBV6-1 to TRBJ2-2; D gene ambiguous. The CDR3 loop spans 15 amino acids. Trimming took off 2 bases at V and 7 bases at J, with 14 bases between the two ends. CDR1 and CDR2 (germline): MNHNS, SASEGT. CDR3 DNA: TGTGCCAGCAGTGAACATGTGGCAGTTAGCGGGGAGCTGTTTTTT. Translated, it gives CASSEHVAVSGELFF.

This chain links TRBV27 with TRBJ2-7, with D possibly called TRBD1 or TRBD2 (5 bases each). This CDR3 comprises 14 residues. V lost 3 bases and J lost 2, with 11 bases in between. Germline V gene data show CDR1 as MNHEY and CDR2 as SMNVEV (reference sequence). The CDR3 loop is CASSFRDPTYEQYF. For the CDR3, the DNA is TGTGCCAGCAGTTTCAGGGACCCAACCTACGAGCAGTACTTC.

In its sample, this clone was seen a few times. This chain joins TRBV6-6 and TRBJ1-1, with D perhaps TRBD1 (5 bases). The CDR3 is 13 residues long. The V gene's germline CDR1 is MNHNY and CDR2 SVGAGI (reference sequence). V shed 5 bases and J shed 4 bases, with 11 bases lying between them. CDR3 amino acids: CASSGDSSTEAFF. The CDR3 nucleotides are TGTGCCAGCAGTGGCGACAGTAGCACTGAAGCTTTCTTT.

V and J are TRBV4-3 and TRBJ1-2; a weak D match, TRBD1 (5 bases). The CDR3 has 14 residues. Germline CDR1 and CDR2: LGHNA and YSLEER. V was shortened by 0 bases and J by 4 bases, with 9 bases between the two germline ends. The CDR3 sequence is CASSQEERGYGYTF. The CDR3 nucleotides are TGCGCCAGCAGCCAAGAGGAAAGGGGCTATGGCTACACCTTC.

The count of this clone is one. The rearrangement joins TRBV24-1 to TRBJ2-1; 8 nucleotides agree with TRBD1. The CDR3 totals 15 residues. The V gene's germline CDR1 is KGHDR and CDR2 SFDVKD. With 1 base clipped from V and 9 bases from J, the junction kept 7 bases outside the gene matches. The CDR3 sequence is CATSDFGTGSREQFF. The CDR3 DNA sequence: TGTGCCACCAGTGATTTTGGGACAGGCTCTCGTGAGCAGTTCTTC.

The chain combines TRBV9 with TRBJ1-2, with D unresolved. Trimming shortened V by 3 bases and J by 0 bases, and 15 bases separated the two germline ends. The germline CDR1 and CDR2 sequences are SGDLS and YYNGEE. This CDR3 is 16 amino acids long. The CDR3 DNA reads as TGTGCCAGCAGCGCAGAGGGTAGGGAAGCTAACTATGGCTACACCTTC. This codes for CASSAEGREANYGYTF.

This chain uses TRBV6-2 or TRBV6-3 with TRBJ2-7; D is perhaps TRBD1 (6 bases). The CDR3 is made up of 15 amino acids. V shed 0 bases and J shed 2 bases, with 11 bases lying between them. Looked up from germline, CDR1 is MNHEY and CDR2 is SVGEGT. CDR3 sequence reads: CASSYSSDRPYEQYF. In DNA, the CDR3 is TGTGCCAGCAGTTACTCGTCTGACAGGCCCTACGAGCAGTACTTC.

The rearrangement uses TRBV11-2 and TRBJ2-1, with TRBD1 identical over 7 bases. Germline assignment: CDR1 SGHAT and CDR2 FQNNGV. This CDR3 is built from 18 residues. The trim removed 5 bases at V and 0 bases at J, leaving 13 bases unmatched. In DNA form, the CDR3 reads TGTGCCAGCAGCGATAACAGGGGTTATTTAAGCTCCTACAATGAGCAGTTCTTC. This gives the protein CASSDNRGYLSSYNEQFF.

The rearrangement links TRBV3-1 (or the pseudogene TRBV3-2) to TRBJ2-1; D uncertain. The CDR3 extends over 15 amino acids. Germline V gene data show CDR1 as LGHDT and CDR2 as YNNKEL (reference sequence). V gave up 4 bases and J gave up 8 bases, with 18 bases separating them. The CDR3 sequence is CASSPRGRIVDEQFF. DNA for the CDR3: TGTGCCAGCAGCCCCCGTGGGCGGATTGTCGATGAGCAGTTCTTC.

This sequence joins TRBV11-3 and TRBJ2-3, with no clear D. This CDR3 is 14 amino acids long. The germline V gene encodes CDR1 SGHNT and CDR2 YENEEA. Trimming shortened V by 1 base and J by 2 bases, and 7 bases separated the two germline ends. CDR3 DNA: TGTGCCAGCAGCTTAGGGGCTAACACAGATACGCAGTATTTT. This gives the protein CASSLGANTDTQYF.

The chain carries TRBV27 and TRBJ1-5; 12 bases are shared with TRBD1. The CDR3 runs to 17 residues. V lost 4 bases, J lost 6 bases, and 10 bases stayed unmatched. Germline CDR1 MNHEY, CDR2 SMNVEV (reference sequence). CDR3 coding DNA: TGTGCCAGCAGTTCAGAAGGGACAGGGGGCATGAGTCAGCCCCAGCATTTT. It specifies CASSSEGTGGMSQPQHF.

This chain connects TRBV6-5 to TRBJ1-2; a weak D match, TRBD1 (5 bases). The V end was cut by 4 bases, the J end by 3 bases, with 12 bases between. In germline, CDR1 is MNHEY, CDR2 SVGAGI. This CDR3 spans 14 amino acids. In DNA form, the CDR3 reads TGTGCCAGCAGTTGGGGGGTCGGAGACTATGGCTACACCTTC. Its protein product is CASSWGVGDYGYTF.